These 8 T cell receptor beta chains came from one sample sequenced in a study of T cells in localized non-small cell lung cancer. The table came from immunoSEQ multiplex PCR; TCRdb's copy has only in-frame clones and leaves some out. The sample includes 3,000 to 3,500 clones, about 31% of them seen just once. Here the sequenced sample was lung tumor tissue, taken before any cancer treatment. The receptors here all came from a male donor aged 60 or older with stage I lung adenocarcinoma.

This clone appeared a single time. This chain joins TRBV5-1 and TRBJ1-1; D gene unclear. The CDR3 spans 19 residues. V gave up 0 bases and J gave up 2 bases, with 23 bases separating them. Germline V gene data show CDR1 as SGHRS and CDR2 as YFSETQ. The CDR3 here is CASSLATFTGLQRNTEAFF. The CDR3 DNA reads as TGCGCCAGCAGCTTGGCTACCTTTACTGGACTGCAGAGAAACACTGAAGCTTTCTTT.

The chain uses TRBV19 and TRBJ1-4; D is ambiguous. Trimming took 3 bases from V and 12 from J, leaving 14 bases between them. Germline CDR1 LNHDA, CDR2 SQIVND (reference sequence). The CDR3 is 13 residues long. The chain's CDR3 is CASSITPTAQLFF. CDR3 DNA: TGTGCCAGTAGTATCACTCCCACGGCGCAACTGTTTTTT.

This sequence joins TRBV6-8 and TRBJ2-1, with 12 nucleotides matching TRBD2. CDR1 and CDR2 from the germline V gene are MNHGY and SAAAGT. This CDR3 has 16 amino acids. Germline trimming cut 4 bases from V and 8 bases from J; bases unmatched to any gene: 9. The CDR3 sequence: CASSSGLAGGGDEQFF. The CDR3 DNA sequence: TGTGCCAGCAGTTCGGGACTAGCGGGCGGAGGGGATGAGCAGTTCTTC.

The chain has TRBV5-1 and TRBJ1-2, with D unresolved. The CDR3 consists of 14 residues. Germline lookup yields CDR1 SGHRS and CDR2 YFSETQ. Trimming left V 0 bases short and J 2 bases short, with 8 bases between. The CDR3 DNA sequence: TGCGCCAGCAGCTTGGGGCCGACAAACTATGGCTACACCTTC. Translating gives CASSLGPTNYGYTF.

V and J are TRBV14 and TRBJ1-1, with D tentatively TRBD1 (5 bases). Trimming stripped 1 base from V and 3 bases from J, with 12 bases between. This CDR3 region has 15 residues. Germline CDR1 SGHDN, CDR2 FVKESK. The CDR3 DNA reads TGTGCCAGCAGCCAAGTAGATGTAGGGGACACTGAAGCTTTCTTT. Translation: CASSQVDVGDTEAFF.

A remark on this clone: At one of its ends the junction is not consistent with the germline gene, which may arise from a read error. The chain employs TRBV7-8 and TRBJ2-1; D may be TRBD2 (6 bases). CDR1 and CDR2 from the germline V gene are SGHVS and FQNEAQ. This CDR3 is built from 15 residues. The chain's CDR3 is CASSPGDTTHNEQFF. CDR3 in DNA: TGTGCTAGCAGTCCGGGAGACACCACCCACAATGAGCAGTTCTTC.

CDR3 amino acids: CASSSTGGVGNQPQHF. The CDR3 DNA follows: TGTGCCAGCTCGTCCACAGGGGGCGTGGGCAATCAGCCCCAGCATTTT. The chain recombines TRBV18 with TRBJ1-5, with 9 bases aligning to TRBD1. J lost 2 bases, V lost 6 bases, and 8 bases had no gene match. Germline CDR1 is KGHSH and CDR2 is LQKENI. The CDR3 has 16 residues.

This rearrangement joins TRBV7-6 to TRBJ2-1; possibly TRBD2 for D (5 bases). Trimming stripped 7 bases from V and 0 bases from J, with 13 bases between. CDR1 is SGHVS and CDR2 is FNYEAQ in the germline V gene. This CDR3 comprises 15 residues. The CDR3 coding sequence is TGTGCCAGCACCCAGCGGCCTATCTCCTACAATGAGCAGTTCTTC. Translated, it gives CASTQRPISYNEQFF.